These 31 T cell receptor beta chains originate from one sample sequenced in a study of PD-L1 blockade in urothelial cancer. Noted time point: peripheral blood 6 weeks after treatment start. Measured with immunoSEQ multiplex PCR; TCRdb has only the in-frame clones, and not every one. In the table there are about 38,000 clones, around nine tenths of which are singletons. The source was PBMCs, collected around atezolizumab (anti-PD-L1) treatment. Every receptor here comes from a man between 60 and 70 years old with urothelial cancer.

The chain uses TRBV7-6 and TRBJ2-7, with D perhaps matching TRBD1 (6 bases). The CDR3 contains 15 residues. Looked up from germline, CDR1 is SGHVS and CDR2 is FNYEAQ. V was trimmed by 2 bases and J by 3 bases, leaving 14 bases between them. As DNA, the CDR3 is TGTGCCAGCAGCTTATTAACAGGGAACATCTACGAGCAGTACTTC. As protein: CASSLLTGNIYEQYF.

The chain joins TRBV5-6 to TRBJ1-4; D perhaps matches TRBD1 (6 bases). CDR1 SGHDT and CDR2 YYEEEE come from the germline V gene. V lost 0 bases and J lost 7, with 10 bases in between. The CDR3 spans 14 residues. CDR3 amino acids: CASSLDRAGEKLFF. The CDR3 DNA reads TGTGCCAGCAGCTTGGACAGGGCGGGTGAAAAACTGTTTTTT. The full variable domain, its missing parts supplied by reference TRBV5-6 and TRBJ1-4, is DAGVTQSPTHLIKTRGQQVTLRCSPKSGHDTVSWYQQALGQGPQFIFQYYEEEERQRGNFPDRFSGHQFPNYSSELNVNALLLGDSALYLCASSLDRAGEKLFFGSGTQLSVL.

The chain couples TRBV27 to TRBJ1-1; D perhaps matches TRBD1 (6 bases). Germline V CDR1 and CDR2: MNHEY, SMNVEV (reference sequence). V gave up 10 bases and J gave up 1 base, with 16 bases separating them. The CDR3 length is 14 residues. CDR3 residues: CATRGGGPNTEAFF. DNA for the CDR3: TGTGCCACGAGAGGGGGGGGGCCGAACACTGAAGCTTTCTTT.

The chain recombines TRBV4-1 with TRBJ2-7, with D unresolved. The V gene lost 1 base and the J gene lost 3 bases, with 7 bases spanning the gap. The CDR3 length is 13 residues. Germline CDR1 and CDR2: MGHRA and YSYEKL. CDR3 nucleotide sequence: TGCGCCAGCAGCCAAGGCCAGATCTACGAGCAGTACTTC. This codes for CASSQGQIYEQYF.

This chain uses TRBV6-5 with TRBJ2-5, with D unresolved. V lost 2 bases to trimming and J lost 2 bases, with 12 bases between them. Per the germline V gene, CDR1 is MNHEY and CDR2 is SVGAGI. This CDR3 region has 15 residues. CDR3 in DNA: TGTGCCAGCAGTTACACTTCGGTGCCGCAAGAGACCCAGTACTTC. Translating gives CASSYTSVPQETQYF.

Points on this clone: At one boundary the junction diverges from the germline segment, which might be a read error. This CDR3 reads CASSQRLGNEQFF. CDR3 sequence (DNA): TGTGCTAGCAGCCAACGGCTCGGGAATGAGCAGTTCTTC. The chain carries TRBV7-7 and TRBJ2-1; D gene unclear. Germline-derived CDR1 and CDR2 are SSHAT and FNYEAQ (reference sequence). This CDR3 contains 13 residues.

V usage is TRBV7-2 and J usage is TRBJ2-7; no clear D gene. The CDR3 length is 12 residues. From germline, CDR1 is SGHTA and CDR2 FQGNSA. V was pared by 3 bases and J by 0 bases, with 3 bases between. CDR3 amino acids: CASSLSSYEQYF. The CDR3 DNA sequence: TGTGCCAGCAGCTTGAGCTCCTACGAGCAGTACTTC.

This chain connects TRBV5-1 to TRBJ2-7, with unresolved D. The CDR3 loop spans 12 amino acids. Germline values: CDR1 SGHRS, CDR2 YFSETQ. The ends were cut back, 2 bases at V and 2 bases at J, with 5 bases in the middle. CDR3 sequence: CASSFNTYEQYF. In nucleotides, the CDR3 is TGCGCCAGCAGCTTTAACACCTACGAGCAGTACTTC.

The V call is TRBV19, the J call TRBJ1-5; no clear D gene. The CDR3 is 14 residues long. The V gene's germline CDR1 is LNHDA and CDR2 SQIVND (reference sequence). Trimming left V 7 bases short and J 0 bases short, with 10 bases between. CDR3 sequence reads: CASTGRDSNQPQHF. The CDR3 DNA is TGTGCCAGTACTGGCCGGGATAGCAATCAGCCCCAGCATTTT. The variable domain in full, completed from reference TRBV19 and TRBJ1-5, reads DGGITQSPKYLFRKEGQNVTLSCEQNLNHDAMYWYRQDPGQGLRLIYYSQIVNDFQKGDIAEGYSVSREKKESFPLTVTSAQKNPTAFYLCASTGRDSNQPQHFGDGTRLSIL.

The chain couples TRBV5-1 to TRBJ1-1; TRBD1 is a possible D gene (5 bases). Germline V gene data show CDR1 as SGHRS and CDR2 as YFSETQ. This CDR3 spans 15 amino acids. With 2 bases removed from V and 1 base from J, the gap between germline ends came to 12 bases. CDR3 region: CASSFGTGENTEAFF. The CDR3 DNA sequence: TGCGCCAGCAGCTTTGGGACGGGAGAGAACACTGAAGCTTTCTTT.

The chain combines TRBV2 with TRBJ2-2; TRBD2 agrees at 12 bases. Germline V gives CDR1 SNHLY, CDR2 FYNNEI. CDR3 size: 15 residues. V lost 6 bases to trimming and J lost 6 bases; unmatched junction nucleotides: 5. As DNA, the CDR3 is TGTGCCAGCAGACCGACTAGCGGGAGTCCCGGGGAGCTGTTTTTT. This sequence encodes CASRPTSGSPGELFF.

Only one count was recorded for this clone. The chain carries TRBV10-3 and TRBJ1-5; D is possibly TRBD1 (6 bases). The CDR3 has 13 amino acids. The V end was cut by 3 bases, the J end by 8 bases, with 11 bases between. Germline CDR1 and CDR2: ENHRY and SYGVKD. DNA of the CDR3: TGTGCCATCAGTGAAAGGGGGAGAGAGCCCCAGCATTTT. The encoded protein is CAISERGREPQHF.

The rearrangement joins TRBV6-5 to TRBJ1-4; D might be TRBD1 (6 bases). The length of the CDR3 is 13 residues. The germline V gene encodes CDR1 MNHEY and CDR2 SVGAGI. The V end was cut by 5 bases, the J end by 5 bases, with 9 bases between. In DNA, the CDR3 is TGTGCCAGCAGTCGAGGACAGAATGAAAAACTGTTTTTT. Protein product: CASSRGQNEKLFF.

This chain joins TRBV5-1 and TRBJ2-7; D remains unclear. The length of the CDR3 is 15 residues. The V end lost 0 bases, the J end lost 3 bases, and 13 bases lay between the germline ends. Germline V gene lookup returns CDR1 SGHRS and CDR2 YFSETQ. The CDR3 DNA reads as TGCGCCAGCAGCTTGGCCCCAGGTGGATACTACGAGCAGTACTTC. This codes for CASSLAPGGYYEQYF.

J is TRBJ1-5 and V is TRBV5-1; TRBD1 is a possible D gene (5 bases). Germline assignment: CDR1 SGHRS and CDR2 YFSETQ. Trimming left V 3 bases short and J 4 bases short, with 11 bases between. The CDR3 is 14 residues long. In nucleotides, the CDR3 is TGCGCCAGCAGCTCCTTGGACATGAATCAGCCCCAGCATTTT. Amino acid sequence: CASSSLDMNQPQHF.

The J gene is TRBJ2-7, the V gene TRBV14, with a weak D call TRBD2 (6 bases). V lost 2 bases and J 3 bases, leaving 17 bases between the germline ends. Germline CDR1 is SGHDN and CDR2 is FVKESK. This CDR3 comprises 16 residues. CDR3 coding DNA: TGTGCCAGCAGCCAACCCTTGCGGGGCCAAGACTACGAGCAGTACTTC. It specifies CASSQPLRGQDYEQYF.

Details on this clone: A junction end diverges from the germline sequence, so it may reflect a read error. The rearrangement uses TRBV7-7 and TRBJ2-2, with D possibly being TRBD2 (5 bases). Per the germline V gene, CDR1 is SSHAT and CDR2 is FNYEAQ (reference sequence). This CDR3 has 16 residues. The CDR3 bases are TGTGCTAGCAGCTCCCGGGGTCGTTCGGGTGGCGGGGAGCTGTTTTTT. Translated: CASSSRGRSGGGELFF.

V gene TRBV19 combines with J gene TRBJ1-5, with D maybe TRBD1 (5 bases). The CDR3 consists of 18 residues. Trimming pared 3 bases from V and 0 bases from J, leaving 18 bases between. Germline lookup yields CDR1 LNHDA and CDR2 SQIVND (reference sequence). The DNA of the CDR3 is TGTGCCAGTAGTATTGGTGCGTTTCGGGGACTTAGCAATCAGCCCCAGCATTTT. As protein: CASSIGAFRGLSNQPQHF. Based on the CDR3 plus reference TRBV19 and TRBJ1-5, the full variable domain is DGGITQSPKYLFRKEGQNVTLSCEQNLNHDAMYWYRQDPGQGLRLIYYSQIVNDFQKGDIAEGYSVSREKKESFPLTVTSAQKNPTAFYLCASSIGAFRGLSNQPQHFGDGTRLSIL.

In this sample, this clone turned up a few times. This rearrangement joins TRBV12-5 to TRBJ2-3, with 7 bases fitting TRBD2. This CDR3 is built from 18 residues. The J segment lost 0 bases and the V segment lost 5 bases, leaving 14 bases of the junction unmatched. Germline CDR1 LGHNT, CDR2 FRNRAP. The CDR3 spells CASGPNDGRASSTDTQYF. CDR3 DNA: TGTGCTAGTGGTCCCAATGATGGGAGGGCCTCAAGCACAGATACGCAGTATTTT.

This clone was recorded once. This chain links TRBV5-1 with TRBJ2-5; 8 nucleotides line up with TRBD2. J was trimmed by 5 bases and V by 3 bases; bases with no gene match: 12. The CDR3 is 16 amino acids. Per the germline V gene, CDR1 is SGHRS and CDR2 is YFSETQ. The CDR3: CASSSTAGVGSETQYF. The CDR3 nucleotides read TGCGCCAGCAGCTCCACAGCGGGAGTGGGATCGGAGACCCAGTACTTC.

The J gene is TRBJ1-1, the V gene TRBV5-6, with D possibly being TRBD1 (6 bases). This CDR3 is built from 14 residues. Looked up from germline, CDR1 is SGHDT and CDR2 is YYEEEE. Trimming pared 0 bases from V and 6 bases from J, leaving 12 bases between. CDR3 bases: TGTGCCAGCAGCTTGGGGCCAGGGGTTGCTGAAGCTTTCTTT. Translated, it gives CASSLGPGVAEAFF.

This clone showed up just a few times. The chain carries TRBV13 and TRBJ2-7; TRBD2 matches at 8 bases. The CDR3 is made up of 14 amino acids. The V gene's germline CDR1 is PRHDT and CDR2 FYEKMQ (reference sequence). V shed 4 bases, J shed 4 bases, and the junction held 6 bases outside the gene matches. CDR3 sequence (DNA): TGTGCCAGCAGCTCGACTAGCGACGGGTACGAGCAGTACTTC. This gives the protein CASSSTSDGYEQYF.

This clone was observed a few times. This chain links TRBV9 with TRBJ2-2, with D possibly matching TRBD2 (6 bases). The CDR3 has 16 amino acids. The ends were cut back, 0 bases at V and 3 bases at J, with 12 bases in the middle. Germline values: CDR1 SGDLS, CDR2 YYNGEE. CDR3 sequence (DNA): TGTGCCAGCAGCGTAGCCGGCGGGGCGGACACCGGGGAGCTGTTTTTT. Amino acid sequence: CASSVAGGADTGELFF. The complete variable domain, with remaining parts taken from reference TRBV9 and TRBJ2-2, reads DSGVTQTPKHLITATGQRVTLRCSPRSGDLSVYWYQQSLDQGLQFLIQYYNGEERAKGNILERFSAQQFPDLHSELNLSSLELGDSALYFCASSVAGGADTGELFFGEGSRLTVL.

CDR3 residues: CASSRGAPFLRTGNSGANVLTF. DNA of the CDR3: TGTGCCAGCAGCCGAGGGGCTCCTTTCCTACGGACAGGCAACTCTGGGGCCAACGTCCTGACTTTC. V gene TRBV14 combines with J gene TRBJ2-6, with TRBD1 matching over 7 bases. The germline CDR1 and CDR2 sequences are SGHDN and FVKESK. The CDR3 is made up of 22 amino acids. J lost 0 bases, V lost 4 bases, and 21 bases had no gene match.

The chain is built from TRBV7-8 and TRBJ2-3; TRBD2 matches at 12 bases. CDR1 SGHVS and CDR2 FQNEAQ come from the germline V gene. CDR3 length: 18 residues. V was pared by 5 bases and J by 6 bases, with 15 bases of the junction left unmatched. The CDR3 DNA sequence: TGTGCCAGCAGCCCGATGAGGCTAGCGGGGGGGTTCAAGGATACGCAGTATTTT. Residues: CASSPMRLAGGFKDTQYF.

This clone appeared once. The chain recombines TRBV5-4 with TRBJ2-3; 7 positions agree with TRBD1. The V gene end was trimmed by 4 bases and the J gene end by 4 bases; junction bases not matched to a gene: 3. There are 13 residues in the CDR3. CDR1 is SGHNT, CDR2 YYREEE, per germline (reference sequence). CDR3 in amino acids: CASSKTGPDTQYF. DNA of the CDR3: TGTGCCAGCAGCAAGACAGGGCCAGATACGCAGTATTTT.

This chain connects TRBV5-8 to TRBJ1-1; 10 bases line up with TRBD1. V lost 7 bases and J lost 3; bases outside the gene matches: 9. CDR1 and CDR2 (germline): SGHTS, YDEGEE. The CDR3 totals 15 residues. Here the CDR3 DNA reads TGTGCCAGCGGCCCCGACAGGGGGCGGTACACTGAAGCTTTCTTT. It encodes CASGPDRGRYTEAFF.

The V gene is TRBV5-5, the J gene TRBJ1-4; D perhaps matches TRBD1 (5 bases). Trimming shortened V by 6 bases and J by 0 bases, and 9 bases separated the two germline ends. Germline V gene data show CDR1 as SGHKS and CDR2 as YYEKEE (reference sequence). This CDR3 comprises 14 residues. CDR3 residues: CASTPTATNEKLFF. The CDR3 DNA is TGTGCCAGCACCCCGACAGCAACTAATGAAAAACTGTTTTTT.

V gene TRBV14 combines with J gene TRBJ1-1; D is uncertain. The CDR3 loop spans 17 amino acids. CDR1 and CDR2 (germline): SGHDN, FVKESK. V lost 1 base and J lost 4, with 19 bases in between. DNA of the CDR3: TGTGCCAGCAGCCAAGTGATGTGGCCAGTTTCTCTCACTGAAGCTTTCTTT. Protein: CASSQVMWPVSLTEAFF.

This sequence joins TRBV30 and TRBJ1-2; 7 bases are a match to TRBD1. V lost 8 bases to trimming and J lost 6 bases; unmatched junction nucleotides: 6. This CDR3 has 11 residues. Germline V gene data show CDR1 as GTSNPN and CDR2 as SVGIG (reference sequence). CDR3 DNA sequence: TGTGCCGGGGGACAGTTCAATGGCTACACCTTC. Its translation: CAGGQFNGYTF. The variable domain in full, with the rest retrieved from reference TRBV30 and TRBJ1-2, is SQTIHQWPATLVQPVGSPLSLECTVEGTSNPNLYWYRQAAGRGLQLLFYSVGIGQISSEVPQNLSASRPQDRQFILSSKKLLLSDSGFYLCAGGQFNGYTFGSGTRLTVV.

The chain employs TRBV10-1 and TRBJ2-2; tentatively, D is TRBD2 (6 bases). The germline V gene encodes CDR1 WNHNN and CDR2 SYGVQD (reference sequence). CDR3 length: 15 amino acids. V lost 6 bases and J lost 5, with 16 bases in between. The DNA for the CDR3 is TGCGCCAGCAGCCGGGAGACAGTGGGGACCGGGGAGCTGTTTTTT. Its protein is CASSRETVGTGELFF.